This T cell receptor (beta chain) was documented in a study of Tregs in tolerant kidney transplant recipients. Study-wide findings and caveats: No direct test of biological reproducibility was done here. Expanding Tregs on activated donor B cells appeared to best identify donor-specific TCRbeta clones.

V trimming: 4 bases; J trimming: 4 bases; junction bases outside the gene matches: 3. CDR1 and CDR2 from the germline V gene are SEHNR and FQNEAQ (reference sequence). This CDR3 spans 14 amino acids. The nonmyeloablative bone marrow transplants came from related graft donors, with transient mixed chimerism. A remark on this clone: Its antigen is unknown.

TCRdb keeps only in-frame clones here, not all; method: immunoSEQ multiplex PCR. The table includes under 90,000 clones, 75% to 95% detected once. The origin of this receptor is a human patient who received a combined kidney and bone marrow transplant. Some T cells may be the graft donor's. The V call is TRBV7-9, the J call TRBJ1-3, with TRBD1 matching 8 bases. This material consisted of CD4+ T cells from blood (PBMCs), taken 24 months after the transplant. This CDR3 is CASSSGQAGNTIYF. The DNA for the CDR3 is TGTGCCAGCAGCTCGGGACAGGCGGGAAACACCATATATTTT.